This T cell receptor beta chain was captured in a study of beta chain features in type 1 diabetes. Study at large: Sorted cell examination encompassed under 130 million cells across all samples.

V dropped 5 bases and J dropped 5; count of bases not matched to a gene: 8. Germline assignment: CDR1 SGHAT and CDR2 FQNNGV. This CDR3 contains 16 residues. Naive, central memory, regulatory and stem cell-like memory cells within the CD4+ compartment were sorted using CD45RO/CCR7/CD25/CD127/CD95/CD27. The study reverse transcribed the entire isolated RNA, so it sequenced expressed TCRB transcripts. Clones were sequenced by immunoSEQ multiplex PCR, and TCRdb holds only the in-frame ones, with some missing. Among some 280,000 clones, roughly an eighth were seen once, and the ten largest hold less than 0.02%. With regard to this clone: Its specificity is not known.

Notes on the study in general: In type 1 diabetes patients, VDJ junctions had fewer insertions; deletions at these junctions were more frequent. The study left unresolved whether HLA type influences TCRB rearrangement. Patients with Type 1 diabetes showed moderately but significantly shorter TCRB CDR3s in all four CD4+ subsets.

Source material: naive CD4+ T cells from blood. The chain links TRBV11-2 to TRBJ2-3; 12 nucleotides line up with TRBD2. The source is a young man with type 1 diabetes. The CDR3 coding sequence is TGTGCCAGCAGCCAACGACTAGCGGGGGATATAGATACGCAGTATTTT. Its translation is CASSQRLAGDIDTQYF. Full variable domain (rest looked up from reference TRBV11-2 and TRBJ2-3): EAGVAQSPRYKIIEKRQSVAFWCNPISGHATLYWYQQILGQGPKLLIQFQNNGVVDDSQLPKDRFSAERLKGVDSTLKIQPAKLEDSAVYLCASSQRLAGDIDTQYFGPGTRLTVL.